This TCR beta chain was recovered during a study of T cell repertoires in cytomegalovirus infection. Overall study context: Based on public TCR beta signatures, there were indications of CMV infection and of a matching HLA type.

The V gene's germline CDR1 is MGHRA and CDR2 YSYEKL. V lost 0 bases, J lost 0 bases, and 9 bases lay in between. The CDR3 extends over 15 amino acids. Note on this clonotype: The antigen is undetermined.

The study, taken as a whole, reports: The response measured ex vivo was dominated by TCR beta clonotypes (HLA-C-restricted and CMV-specific). Pooled public TCR beta family frequency picked out CMV carriers with the relevant HLA.

MiXCR, run by TCRdb on the reads, gives a single entry per CDR3 protein. The data show 200,000 or so distinct CDR3 sequences, roughly 19% seen once. This receptor was identified in a human donor in good health (CMV status not recorded). Some clones in this sample may be carry-over from other donors' samples. The rearrangement links TRBV4-1 to TRBJ2-7; D is unresolved. The sequenced sample consisted of PBMCs. Here the CDR3 reads CASSQDVSSSYEQYF. The CDR3 nucleotides are TGCGCCAGCAGCCAAGATGTGTCTAGCTCCTACGAGCAGTACTTC.